The entry that follows covers one TCR beta chain sequence. This record comes from a study of blood T cell repertoires in COVID-19. About the study: Samples came from the United States, Italy and Spain, spanning acute and convalescent COVID-19. T cells, B-cell-depleted T cells, or PBMCs provided the cDNA or gDNA that served as material.

As handled by the study authors: Cell counts per sample came from amplifying reference gene primers. Method: immunoSEQ multiplex PCR; TCRdb's copy keeps in-frame clones and lacks some. That table furnishes V, J and clone size, whereas the DNA furnished D and trimming. Of about 220,000 clones listed, around 80% are singletons. V trimming: 5 bases; J trimming: 4 bases; junction bases outside the gene matches: 8. The CDR3 is made up of 15 amino acids. Germline V gene data show CDR1 as MNHEY and CDR2 as SMNVEV (reference sequence). The chain employs TRBV27 and TRBJ1-5, with TRBD1 identical over 7 bases. Sequenced: peripheral blood. The clonotype was recovered from a woman in her 70s with acute or convalescent COVID-19. CDR3 in DNA: TGTGCCAGCAGTATCACCGGGACAGCAAATCAGCCCCAGCATTTT. This gives the protein CASSITGTANQPQHF.